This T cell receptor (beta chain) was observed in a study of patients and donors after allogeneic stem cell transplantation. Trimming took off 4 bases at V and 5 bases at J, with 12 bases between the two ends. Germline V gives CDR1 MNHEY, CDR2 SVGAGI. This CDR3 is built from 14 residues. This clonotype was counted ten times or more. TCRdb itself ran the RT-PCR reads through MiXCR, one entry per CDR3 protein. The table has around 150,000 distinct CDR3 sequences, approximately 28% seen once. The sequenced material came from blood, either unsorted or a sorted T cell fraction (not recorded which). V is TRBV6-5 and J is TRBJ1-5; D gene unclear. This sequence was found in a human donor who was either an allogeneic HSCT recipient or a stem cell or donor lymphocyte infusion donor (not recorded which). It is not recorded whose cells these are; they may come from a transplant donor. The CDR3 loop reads CASSLTPLYQPQHF. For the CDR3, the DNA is TGTGCCAGCAGTTTGACTCCCCTTTATCAGCCCCAGCATTTT.